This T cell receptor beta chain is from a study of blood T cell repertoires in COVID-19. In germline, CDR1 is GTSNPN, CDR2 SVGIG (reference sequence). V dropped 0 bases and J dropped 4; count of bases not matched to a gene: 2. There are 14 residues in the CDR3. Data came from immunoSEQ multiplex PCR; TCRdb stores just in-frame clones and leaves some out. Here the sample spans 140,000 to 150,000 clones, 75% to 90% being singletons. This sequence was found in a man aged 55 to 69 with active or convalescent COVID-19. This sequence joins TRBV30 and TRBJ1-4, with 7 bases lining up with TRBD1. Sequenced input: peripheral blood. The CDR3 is CAWSVRDSNEKLFF. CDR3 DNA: TGTGCCTGGAGTGTAAGGGACAGTAATGAAAAACTGTTTTTT. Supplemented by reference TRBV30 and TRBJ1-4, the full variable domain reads SQTIHQWPATLVQPVGSPLSLECTVEGTSNPNLYWYRQAAGRGLQLLFYSVGIGQISSEVPQNLSASRPQDRQFILSSKKLLLSDSGFYLCAWSVRDSNEKLFFGSGTQLSVL.